These 10 T cell receptor beta chains came from one sample sequenced in a study of CXCR3-negative and CXCR3-positive naive CD8 T cells. No antigens are known for them. The libraries of TRB cDNA were constructed through 5' RACE using UMI labels. One entry per CDR3 protein, without DNA, is what TCRdb gives after re-calling the 5' RACE reads. The table for this sample gives about 98,000 distinct CDR3 sequences. Findings of the study overall: Naive CXCR3-positive cells had TRB CDR3s more hydrophobic than those of CXCR3-negative naive cells.

The sequencing sample was made of naive CXCR3+ CD8+ T cells from blood. As for subset: CD45RO-CCR7+CD27+CD95- naive CD8+ T cells expressing CXCR3 (TNR3+). These receptors all come from a human donor in good health. Some clones in this sample may be carry-over from other donors' samples.

This CDR3 is CASSLGSLSGTGVNTEAFF. The chain uses TRBV7-8 and TRBJ1-1; no DNA is available, so the TRBD1 call from TCRdb remains unchecked. The CDR3 spans 19 residues. Per the germline V gene, CDR1 is SGHVS and CDR2 is FQNEAQ. Full variable domain (remainder filled in from reference TRBV7-8 and TRBJ1-1): GAGVSQSPRYKVAKRGQDVALRCDPISGHVSLFWYQQALGQGPEFLTYFQNEAQLDKSGLPSDRFFAERPEGSVSTLKIQRTQQEDSAVYLCASSLGSLSGTGVNTEAFFGQGTRLTVV.

This sequence joins TRBV29-1 and TRBJ1-1; TCRdb's D gene call, TRBD1, goes unchecked for lack of DNA. There are 15 residues in the CDR3. Germline V gives CDR1 SQVTM, CDR2 ANQGSEA. The CDR3 is CSGLLPQGARTEAFF.

The chain carries TRBV6-5 and TRBJ2-7; the D call from TCRdb, TRBD2, cannot be confirmed without DNA. Germline CDR1 and CDR2: MNHEY and SVGAGI. The CDR3 consists of 12 residues. The CDR3 is CASSSGGLEQYF.

This chain links TRBV20-1 with TRBJ1-1; the TCRdb D gene call, TRBD1, has no DNA to confirm it. The CDR3 has 14 residues. Per the germline V gene, CDR1 is DFQATT and CDR2 is SNEGSKA (reference sequence). This CDR3 is CSARDGGGGPVAFF.

The chain uses TRBV20-1 and TRBJ2-5; the D call of TRBD2 rests on TCRdb alone, since no DNA is present to check it. The germline V gene encodes CDR1 DFQATT and CDR2 SNEGSKA (reference sequence). The CDR3 is 14 amino acids. This chain's CDR3 is CSARTRWYQETQYF.

The chain has TRBV4-1 and TRBJ1-4; TCRdb outputs TRBD1, but without DNA this stays unchecked. This CDR3 spans 15 amino acids. Germline V lookup: CDR1 MGHRA, CDR2 YSYEKL. CDR3 loop: CASSQEGATDEKLFF.

The chain links TRBV12-3 or TRBV12-4 to TRBJ2-7; TCRdb lists TRBD1, though no DNA is available to test this call. The CDR3 length is 13 residues. The CDR3 loop is CASSLTGVNEQYF.

The genes are TRBV7-3 and TRBJ2-7; as DNA is missing, the TRBD1 call by TCRdb cannot be tested. This CDR3 region has 15 residues. The germline gives CDR1 SGHTA, CDR2 FQGTGA. The CDR3 protein is CASSIGQGVRDEQYF.

The CDR3 reads CASSYSLGGANTGELFF. This chain connects TRBV6-5 to TRBJ2-2; TCRdb indicates TRBD1, and absent DNA this call remains unverified. The CDR3 runs to 17 residues. Germline V CDR1 and CDR2: MNHEY, SVGAGI.

The chain joins TRBV6-5 to TRBJ2-3; TCRdb outputs TRBD1, but without DNA this stays unchecked. Germline loops: CDR1 MNHEY, CDR2 SVGAGI. The CDR3 sequence is 15 residues long. The CDR3 protein is CASSPPRQGADTQYF.